Listed here are 15 T cell receptor beta chains from one sample, sequenced in a study of cytotoxic CD8 clonotypes in ibrutinib-treated CLL. TCRdb's copy holds only in-frame clones and misses some; the assay was immunoSEQ multiplex PCR. The sample lists approximately 160,000 clones, 88% occurring once. Sequencing was performed on PBMCs, taken at disease progression, from a patient treated with ibrutinib. The receptor source for this set is a human donor with chronic lymphocytic leukemia.

The V call is TRBV4-1, the J call TRBJ2-2, with 8 nucleotides matching TRBD2. The CDR3 covers 18 residues. Germline-derived CDR1 and CDR2 are MGHRA and YSYEKL. The ends lost 1 base at V and 6 bases at J; junction bases unmatched: 13. CDR3 region: CASSQVDMGLVGSGELFF. CDR3 coding DNA: TGCGCCAGCAGCCAAGTTGACATGGGACTAGTTGGGTCCGGGGAGCTGTTTTTT.

The genes are TRBV7-2 and TRBJ1-1; TRBD1 might be the D (5 bases). Germline V CDR1 and CDR2: SGHTA, FQGNSA. V shed 0 bases and J shed 5 bases, with 10 bases lying between them. The CDR3 loop spans 14 amino acids. Here the CDR3 DNA reads TGTGCCAGCAGCTTAGCGGTGGGACGTACTGAAGCTTTCTTT. Translated, it gives CASSLAVGRTEAFF. The whole variable domain, filled in from reference TRBV7-2 and TRBJ1-1, reads GAGVSQSPSNKVTEKGKDVELRCDPISGHTALYWYRQSLGQGLEFLIYFQGNSAPDKSGLPSDRFSAERTGGSVSTLTIQRTQQEDSAVYLCASSLAVGRTEAFFGQGTRLTVV.

The rearrangement uses TRBV19 and TRBJ2-6, with TRBD1 as a possible D gene (5 bases). The CDR3 sequence is 17 residues long. CDR1 is LNHDA and CDR2 is SQIVND in the germline V gene (reference sequence). The germline V and J ends were trimmed by 3 bases and 1 base, with 13 bases remaining between them. CDR3 amino acids: CASSIFYRTSGANVLTF. The CDR3 bases are TGTGCCAGTAGTATCTTCTACAGGACATCTGGGGCCAACGTCCTGACTTTC.

The genes are TRBV7-8 and TRBJ2-1, with 10 bases aligning to TRBD2. The J segment lost 0 bases and the V segment lost 0 bases, leaving 14 bases of the junction unmatched. The CDR3 runs 21 residues. CDR1 is SGHVS, CDR2 FQNEAQ, per germline. CDR3 in DNA: TGTGCCAGCAGCTTAGCCGACGTCCCGGGACTAGCGCTCAGCTCCTACAATGAGCAGTTCTTC. Its translation is CASSLADVPGLALSSYNEQFF.

This chain uses TRBV2 with TRBJ2-5; 14 bases align to TRBD2. The CDR3 is 14 residues long. The germline V gene has CDR1 SNHLY and CDR2 FYNNEI. J gave up 5 bases and V 6 bases, and 2 bases lay outside the gene matches. This chain's CDR3 is CASRGLAGAETQYF. The CDR3 DNA is TGTGCCAGCAGGGGACTAGCGGGAGCGGAGACCCAGTACTTC.

This clone turned up a few times. The V call is TRBV19, the J call TRBJ1-5; 10 bases are a match to TRBD1. CDR3 length: 15 amino acids. Per germline, CDR1 LNHDA and CDR2 SQIVND (reference sequence). V dropped 3 bases and J dropped 7; count of bases not matched to a gene: 6. CDR3: CASSIGQGGGQPQHF. CDR3 coding DNA: TGTGCCAGTAGTATCGGACAGGGGGGCGGGCAGCCCCAGCATTTT.

This clone has only one observation. The V gene is TRBV6-4, the J gene TRBJ2-7; the D call may be TRBD1 or TRBD2 (5 bases each). Germline values: CDR1 MRHNA, CDR2 SNTAGT. V gave up 3 bases and J gave up 0 bases, with 9 bases separating them. The CDR3 sequence is 14 residues long. The CDR3 sequence: CASSESGGSYEQYF. The CDR3 nucleotides read TGTGCCAGCAGTGAGAGTGGGGGCTCCTACGAGCAGTACTTC.

This chain joins TRBV7-9 and TRBJ1-2; the match to TRBD1 covers 9 bases. Germline CDR1 and CDR2: SEHNR and FQNEAQ (reference sequence). The V gene end was trimmed by 0 bases and the J gene end by 8 bases; junction bases not matched to a gene: 7. The length of the CDR3 is 15 residues. CDR3 DNA: TGTGCCAGCAGCTTAGCGGGACAGGGTCCCCAGGGCTACACCTTC. It yields the protein CASSLAGQGPQGYTF.

The V gene is TRBV28, the J gene TRBJ2-3; no reliable D call. The V end was cut by 2 bases, the J end by 2 bases, with 8 bases between. The CDR3 is made up of 14 amino acids. Looked up from germline, CDR1 is MDHEN and CDR2 is SYDVKM. CDR3 sequence: CASSLRRSTDTQYF. DNA of the CDR3: TGTGCCAGCAGTTTACGCAGATCCACAGATACGCAGTATTTT.

On this clone: This CDR3 is also generated by other DNA sequences in the sample. CDR3 in DNA: TGTGCCAGCAGTCTACAGGGAGGGGGTCAGCCCCAGCATTTT. This translates into CASSLQGGGQPQHF. The genes are TRBV27 and TRBJ1-5; tentatively, D is TRBD1 (6 bases). The CDR3 is 14 amino acids. V was shortened by 5 bases and J by 6 bases, with 14 bases between the two germline ends. Germline V gene data show CDR1 as MNHEY and CDR2 as SMNVEV (reference sequence).

J is TRBJ1-5 and V is TRBV7-9; D not certain. The CDR3 extends over 15 amino acids. With 3 bases removed from V and 9 bases from J, the gap between germline ends came to 18 bases. Germline loops: CDR1 SEHNR, CDR2 FQNEAQ (reference sequence). The CDR3 here is CASSLDPSRNSPQHF. In nucleotides, the CDR3 is TGTGCCAGCAGCTTGGACCCTAGCAGAAATTCGCCCCAGCATTTT. Together with reference TRBV7-9 and TRBJ1-5, the CDR3 gives the full variable domain: DTGVSQNPRHKITKRGQNVTFRCDPISEHNRLYWYRQTLGQGPEFLTYFQNEAQLEKSRLLSDRFSAERPKGSFSTLEIQRTEQGDSAMYLCASSLDPSRNSPQHFGDGTRLSIL.

The CDR3 sequence: CASSPQAGGPDTQYF. The CDR3 DNA is TGTGCCAGCAGCCCCCAAGCGGGAGGGCCCGATACGCAGTATTTT. V gene TRBV7-3 combines with J gene TRBJ2-3, with 10 bases matching TRBD2. This CDR3 contains 15 residues. Trimming removed 5 bases from V and 6 bases from J; junction bases left unmatched: 8. Germline values: CDR1 SGHTA, CDR2 FQGTGA.

V is TRBV5-5 and J is TRBJ1-3; 7 bases match TRBD1. With V trimmed by 4 bases and J by 4 bases, 11 bases remained unmatched. CDR3 length equals 16 residues. The germline V gene encodes CDR1 SGHKS and CDR2 YYEKEE (reference sequence). The CDR3 nucleotides read TGTGCCAGCAGCCCGGGGGGGACAGCCCCGGGAAACACCATATATTTT. It encodes CASSPGGTAPGNTIYF.

V gene TRBV10-3 combines with J gene TRBJ1-5, with D unclear. The CDR3 runs 12 residues. V dropped 2 bases and J dropped 9 bases, with 8 bases sitting between them. Germline loops: CDR1 ENHRY, CDR2 SYGVKD. The CDR3 reads CAISEEGLPQHF. CDR3 in DNA: TGTGCCATCAGTGAGGAAGGCTTGCCCCAGCATTTT.

This clone was counted once. The CDR3 bases are TGTGCCAGCAGCTTATCCTGGACCAATGAGCAGTTCTTC. This encodes CASSLSWTNEQFF. The chain is built from TRBV7-9 and TRBJ2-1; no clear D gene. This CDR3 contains 13 residues. Germline V CDR1 and CDR2: SEHNR, FQNEAQ (reference sequence). V shed 2 bases and J shed 6 bases, with 8 bases lying between them.